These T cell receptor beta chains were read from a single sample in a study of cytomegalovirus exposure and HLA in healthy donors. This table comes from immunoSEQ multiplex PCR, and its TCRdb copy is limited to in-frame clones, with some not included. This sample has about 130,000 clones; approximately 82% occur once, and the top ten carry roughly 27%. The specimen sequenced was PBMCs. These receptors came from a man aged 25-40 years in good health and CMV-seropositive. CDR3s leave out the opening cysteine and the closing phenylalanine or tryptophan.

ASSLEWGTYYGYT	13	TRBJ1-2	TRBV27
ASSSSTSGAIPNEQF	15	TRBJ2-1	TRBV7-3
ATSSNSYNEQF	11	TRBJ2-1	TRBV2
ASSYLTTGGAGYEQY	15	TRBJ2-7	TRBV5-8
ASSPDRGESPLH	12	TRBJ1-6	TRBV5-5
ASSLVTHNEQF	11	TRBJ2-1	TRBV5-4
ASSRGGRGNQPQH	13	TRBJ1-5	TRBV11-2
ASSLLPRADGYT	12	TRBJ1-2	TRBV7-3
ASSMRASGRSPLH	13	TRBJ1-6	TRBV19
ASSLLGGGKVETQY	14	TRBJ2-5	TRBV28
ASSTGPPGVGQF	12	TRBJ2-1	TRBV7-3
ASSLGVGGIRNTIY	14	TRBJ1-3	TRBV5-1
ASSPPTLRDSYEQY	14	TRBJ2-7	TRBV7-8
ASSKVTGDSFSGNTIY	16	TRBJ1-3	TRBV27
ASSLGRATGNTIY	13	TRBJ1-3	TRBV5-1
ASSLPTSMNTEAF	13	TRBJ1-1	TRBV5-4
ASSQFETGKTEAF	13	TRBJ1-1	TRBV4-3
ASSQTYSRELF	11	TRBJ2-2	TRBV7-2
ASSPTGTSNYEQY	13	TRBJ2-7	TRBV7-2
ASTRIGTDTQY	11	TRBJ2-3	TRBV10-2
AWTRSYEQY	9	TRBJ2-7	TRBV30
ASSSPGQGPYGYT	13	TRBJ1-2	TRBV4-1
ASSLLVVDEQY	11	TRBJ2-7	TRBV5-1
ASSAGTGPYEQY	12	TRBJ2-7	TRBV5-1
ASSSESTGYDGYT	13	TRBJ1-2	TRBV7-2
ASSLPLNTEAF	11	TRBJ1-1	TRBV5-1
ASSPKPLGGNTEAF	14	TRBJ1-1	TRBV7-2
ASSRGTGNQPQH	12	TRBJ1-5	TRBV27
ASSGQGAYNEQF	12	TRBJ2-1	TRBV19
ASSLVQGVHEQY	12	TRBJ2-7	TRBV5-1
ASSLERGETQY	11	TRBJ2-5	TRBV7-2
ASIGEGPQH	9	TRBJ1-5	TRBV19
SVGGTNTDTQY	11	TRBJ2-3	TRBV29-1
ASRWTSAEAF	10	TRBJ1-1	TRBV2
ATLGQAEGTEAF	12	TRBJ1-1	TRBV7-8
ARSTPALYGAGGGNEQF	17	TRBJ2-1	TRBV5-3
ASSVGQGWANVLT	13	TRBJ2-6	TRBV7-9
ASSYGTLAAEQY	12	TRBJ2-7	TRBV6-6
ASRSGGSSTGELF	13	TRBJ2-2	TRBV19
ASSFPRGGAPNSPLH	15	TRBJ1-6	TRBV11-2
ASSPTGGRSGANVLT	15	TRBJ2-6	TRBV18